This passage covers 18 T cell receptor beta chains from one sample sequenced in a study of blood T cell repertoires in COVID-19. Profiling relied on immunoSEQ multiplex PCR, and the TCRdb table lists in-frame clones only, not all of them. The profile shows roughly 130,000 clones, about 80% of them singletons. Sequenced material: PBMCs or T cells enriched from blood (not recorded which). The receptors were gathered from a man in his fifties or sixties who had recovered from COVID-19.

CDR3 in amino acids: CSVGTGNYGYTF. The CDR3 DNA is TGCAGCGTTGGGACAGGAAACTATGGCTACACCTTC. The chain recombines TRBV29-1 with TRBJ1-2, with 7 positions matching TRBD1. The trim removed 4 bases at V and 2 bases at J, leaving 1 base unmatched. This CDR3 has 12 residues. CDR1 is SQVTM, CDR2 ANQGSEA, per germline. The whole variable domain, filled in from reference TRBV29-1 and TRBJ1-2, reads SAVISQKPSRDICQRGTSLTIQCQVDSQVTMMFWYRQQPGQSLTLIATANQGSEATYESGFVIDKFPISRPNLTFSTLTVSNMSPEDSSIYLCSVGTGNYGYTFGSGTRLTVV.

V usage is TRBV5-1 and J usage is TRBJ2-2; D may be TRBD1 (6 bases). The length of the CDR3 is 14 residues. The V end lost 2 bases, the J end lost 9 bases, and 14 bases lay between the germline ends. Germline CDR1 and CDR2: SGHRS and YFSETQ. The CDR3 here is CASSFRQGPRELFF. The CDR3 bases are TGCGCCAGCAGCTTTCGGCAGGGGCCGAGGGAGCTGTTTTTT.

The CDR3 reads CASSQEPGLNQPQHF. The CDR3 DNA reads TGCGCCAGCAGCCAAGAGCCAGGGCTCAATCAGCCCCAGCATTTT. V gene TRBV4-1 combines with J gene TRBJ1-5, with a weak D call TRBD1 (5 bases). Germline assignment: CDR1 MGHRA and CDR2 YSYEKL. Trimming pared 0 bases from V and 3 bases from J, leaving 9 bases between. This CDR3 has 15 residues.

This sequence joins TRBV12-5 and TRBJ2-5, with 9 bases that match TRBD2. This CDR3 comprises 17 residues. Germline CDR1 and CDR2: LGHNT and FRNRAP. V lost 1 base to trimming and J lost 2 bases; unmatched junction nucleotides: 8. The CDR3 nucleotides are TGTGCTAGTGGTTTGGGTCAGCTAGCGGGGATTCAAGAGACCCAGTACTTC. Translated, it gives CASGLGQLAGIQETQYF.

This chain connects TRBV7-2 to TRBJ1-5; D might be TRBD1 (6 bases). With 2 bases removed from V and 2 bases from J, the gap between germline ends came to 19 bases. Germline lookup yields CDR1 SGHTA and CDR2 FQGNSA. The CDR3 is 18 amino acids. In DNA form, the CDR3 reads TGTGCCAGCAGCTTAAGCGGGGTGCCAGGGGCTGGCAATCAGCCCCAGCATTTT. Its translation is CASSLSGVPGAGNQPQHF.

V and J are TRBV28 and TRBJ1-2; TRBD1 is a possible D gene (6 bases). V was shortened by 5 bases and J by 7 bases, with 20 bases between the two germline ends. This CDR3 spans 15 amino acids. The germline V gene has CDR1 MDHEN and CDR2 SYDVKM. The CDR3 loop is CASSLHDTGRRGYTF. In DNA, the CDR3 is TGTGCCAGCAGTCTCCACGATACAGGGCGCCGTGGCTACACCTTC.

The rearrangement uses TRBV7-2 and TRBJ2-7, with a weak D call TRBD1 (6 bases). Trimming cost V 1 base and J 2 bases, with 12 bases left between them. This CDR3 contains 15 residues. CDR1 SGHTA and CDR2 FQGNSA come from the germline V gene. The CDR3 is CASSLVVTGAYEQYF. In DNA form, the CDR3 reads TGTGCCAGCAGCTTAGTGGTGACAGGAGCCTACGAGCAGTACTTC. The full variable domain, its missing parts supplied by reference TRBV7-2 and TRBJ2-7, is GAGVSQSPSNKVTEKGKDVELRCDPISGHTALYWYRQSLGQGLEFLIYFQGNSAPDKSGLPSDRFSAERTGGSVSTLTIQRTQQEDSAVYLCASSLVVTGAYEQYFGPGTRLTVT.

This clone has only one observation. This rearrangement joins TRBV19 to TRBJ1-1, with unresolved D. Trimming shortened V by 7 bases and J by 7 bases, and 13 bases separated the two germline ends. CDR1 and CDR2 (germline): LNHDA, SQIVND (reference sequence). This CDR3 is built from 12 residues. CDR3 DNA sequence: TGTGCCAGTACCATGATGGGCCGTGAAGCTTTCTTT. It translates to CASTMMGREAFF.

Worth noting for this clone: The junction does not match germline at one end; this may be a read error. The gene calls are TRBV7-7 and TRBJ2-2, with D possibly matching TRBD1 (5 bases). CDR1 is SSHAT, CDR2 FNYEAQ, per germline (reference sequence). The CDR3 is made up of 15 amino acids. In DNA, the CDR3 is TGTGCTAGCAGCTTAGGGCAGGGCGGCACCGGGGAGCTGTTTTTT. Its translation: CASSLGQGGTGELFF.

The rearrangement joins TRBV6-5 to TRBJ2-5; TRBD2 matches at 10 bases. CDR3 length: 14 residues. In germline, CDR1 is MNHEY, CDR2 SVGAGI. The V and J ends lost 6 bases and 5 bases, in that order; junction bases with no gene match: 6. This CDR3 reads CASSKAGGLETQYF. The CDR3 nucleotides read TGTGCCAGCAGCAAAGCGGGGGGGTTGGAGACCCAGTACTTC.

This clone turned up a few times. The chain recombines TRBV5-5 with TRBJ2-7, with D possibly TRBD1 on 5 matching bases. The germline gives CDR1 SGHKS, CDR2 YYEKEE (reference sequence). This CDR3 spans 15 amino acids. Trimming took off 0 bases at V and 0 bases at J, with 10 bases between the two ends. The DNA of the CDR3 is TGTGCCAGCAGCTTGGACGCCAGGGTCTCCTACGAGCAGTACTTC. The encoded protein is CASSLDARVSYEQYF. Variable domain in full (rest from reference TRBV5-5 and TRBJ2-7): DAGVTQSPTHLIKTRGQQVTLRCSPISGHKSVSWYQQVLGQGPQFIFQYYEKEERGRGNFPDRFSARQFPNYSSELNVNALLLGDSALYLCASSLDARVSYEQYFGPGTRLTVT.

The chain carries TRBV4-2 and TRBJ2-7; a possible D gene is TRBD2 (6 bases). CDR1 LGHNA and CDR2 YNFKEQ come from the germline V gene. V was trimmed by 6 bases and J by 5 bases, leaving 17 bases between them. This CDR3 spans 14 amino acids. The CDR3 spells CASRPGGESDEQYF. The CDR3, as DNA: TGTGCCAGCAGACCAGGAGGGGAATCTGACGAGCAGTACTTC.

This rearrangement joins TRBV19 to TRBJ2-2, with D maybe TRBD1 (6 bases). V lost 5 bases and J lost 2, with 15 bases in between. Germline-derived CDR1 and CDR2 are LNHDA and SQIVND (reference sequence). The CDR3 runs 16 residues. The CDR3 here is CASSFGTHANTGELFF. CDR3 in DNA: TGTGCCAGTAGTTTCGGGACACACGCAAACACCGGGGAGCTGTTTTTT.

This chain links TRBV13 with TRBJ2-6, with TRBD2 matching over 8 bases. Germline assignment: CDR1 PRHDT and CDR2 FYEKMQ (reference sequence). V dropped 2 bases and J dropped 1; count of bases not matched to a gene: 7. The length of the CDR3 is 18 residues. CDR3 sequence (DNA): TGTGCCAGCAGCTTACCGGGGGGGCTCAGGTCTGGGGCCAACGTCCTGACTTTC. Protein sequence: CASSLPGGLRSGANVLTF.

The DNA of the CDR3 is TGCGCCAGCAGCTTGGGACAGGGTGGGGAGCTGTTTTTT. This gives the protein CASSLGQGGELFF. This chain connects TRBV5-1 to TRBJ2-2; TRBD1 aligns across 7 bases. Germline CDR1 SGHRS, CDR2 YFSETQ. The V and J ends lost 0 bases and 8 bases, in that order; junction bases with no gene match: 1. The CDR3 length is 13 residues.

The V call is TRBV19, the J call TRBJ1-5; no firm D call. The CDR3 is 13 residues long. V lost 3 bases and J 5 bases, leaving 8 bases between the germline ends. From germline, CDR1 is LNHDA and CDR2 SQIVND (reference sequence). The CDR3: CASSMRVDQPQHF. The CDR3, as DNA: TGTGCCAGTAGTATGAGGGTCGATCAGCCCCAGCATTTT.

CDR3 coding DNA: TGTGCCAGCAGCTTAGCAGGGGTGAACACTGAAGCTTTCTTT. Amino acid sequence: CASSLAGVNTEAFF. This chain uses TRBV13 with TRBJ1-1; a possible D gene is TRBD1 (6 bases). Germline V CDR1 and CDR2: PRHDT, FYEKMQ (reference sequence). V was cut by 1 base and J by 0 bases, with 6 bases left in between. CDR3 length equals 14 residues.

This rearrangement joins TRBV7-9 to TRBJ2-5; 7 nucleotides align to TRBD1. The CDR3 totals 16 residues. Germline assignment: CDR1 SEHNR and CDR2 FQNEAQ (reference sequence). J lost 2 bases, V lost 5 bases, and 11 bases had no gene match. The CDR3 here is CASSPLSGTAQETQYF. The CDR3 DNA reads TGTGCCAGCAGCCCCCTTTCTGGGACAGCACAAGAGACCCAGTACTTC.